These T cell receptor beta chains were read from a single sample in a study of long-term antiretroviral therapy in people with HIV. Assay: immunoSEQ multiplex PCR; the TCRdb copy retains only in-frame clones and omits some. The table shows around 20,000 clones, with 90% to 95% occurring only once. The input for sequencing was unsorted PBMCs, taken 3 years after starting antiretroviral therapy. These receptor sequences come from a man aged 50 to 60 with HIV. CDR3s leave out the opening cysteine and the closing phenylalanine or tryptophan.

>TRBV4-1|TRBJ1-2
ASSQASRGDYGYT
>TRBV2|TRBJ1-4
ASRKDGSRKLF
>TRBV7-9|TRBJ2-7
ASSFGLGQLTYEQY
>TRBV11-3|TRBJ2-1
ASSLSAAYNEQF
>TRBV18|TRBJ2-1
ASSPQNNEQF
>TRBV5-1|TRBJ1-1
ASSSTSGYSEAF
>TRBV7-9|TRBJ1-5
ASSLGQAGQPQH
>TRBV9|TRBJ2-7
ASSSYGGVDEQY
>TRBV6-5|TRBJ1-3
ASRSGFFADTIY
>TRBV2|TRBJ2-7
ASKGAREQY
>TRBV9|TRBJ1-1
ASSVDGDSTEAF
>TRBV5-4|TRBJ2-7
ASSYTGATYEQY
>TRBV27|TRBJ2-7
ASSDLREAGREQY
>TRBV5-4|TRBJ2-1
ASSSSRDADGEQF
>TRBV11-2|TRBJ2-1
ASSFGHLSSYNEQF
>TRBV18|TRBJ2-7
ASSLWPDRDSYEQY
>TRBV6-6|TRBJ2-3
ASIRTGGTDTQY
>TRBV6-5|TRBJ2-7
ATMKRGFYEQY
>TRBV5-1|TRBJ1-1
ASSASPGTGNTEAF
>TRBV12-1|TRBJ1-2
ASSPPRDDYGYT
>TRBV19|TRBJ2-3
ASSIDPGLAGGTDTQY
>TRBV19|TRBJ2-7
ASSHRIAGPSYEQY
>TRBV4-3|TRBJ1-1
ASSQNSLWGTEAF
>TRBV4-1|TRBJ2-1
ASSQPSGVFYNEQF
>TRBV7-9|TRBJ1-2
ASSSRGPDWKGYT
>TRBV2|TRBJ1-1
ASSSRQGAGTEAF
>TRBV4-3|TRBJ2-2
ASSQDRTSKAGELF
>TRBV2|TRBJ2-2
ASSAQGRANTGELF
>TRBV4-1|TRBJ1-5
ASSQGPDRNNQPQH
>TRBV5-1|TRBJ1-4
ASSGGQGTNEKLF
>TRBV5-6|TRBJ1-5
ASSNGGNQPQH
>TRBV6-1|TRBJ2-3
ASSDVGAVDTQY
>TRBV4-1|TRBJ1-6
ASSDADISYNSPLH
>TRBV27|TRBJ2-7
ASSLRGAFYEQY
>TRBV7-2|TRBJ1-5
ASSLRDGNQPQH
>TRBV5-5|TRBJ2-5
ASSHPGSRETQY
>TRBV25-1|TRBJ2-1
ASSSRPGPLGYNEQF
>TRBV7-2|TRBJ2-3
ASARGRPDTQY
>TRBV6-6|TRBJ2-7
ASSYSGPSEQY
>TRBV5-1|TRBJ2-1
ASSLGQGSEQF
>TRBV14|TRBJ2-7
ASSKTGGLDEQY
>TRBV6-5|TRBJ1-2
ASRAGQGNYGYT
>TRBV2|TRBJ1-5
ASSEGQGSLSQPQH
>TRBV7-3|TRBJ2-3
ASRTTPSDTQY
>TRBV6-9|NA
ASSYHPNQVYEQY
>TRBV19|TRBJ1-4
ASSMGDRDNEKLF
>TRBV5-1|TRBJ2-1
ASSSLINRGGYNEQF